This record covers a single TCR beta chain. Its antigen has not been determined. No much larger clone exists at a distance of one base, and base qualities are not known. CD8 naive samples were obtained by positive selection for CCR7 among CD45RO-negative cells, yielding a CD45RA+CCR7+ population from which TemRA cells were excluded. The donors were healthy, HIV-negative adults with no recently reported acute infections or vaccinations. Only Caucasian adults living in Nashville, Tennessee, USA were represented among the donors. Blood was obtained by leukapheresis, after which PBMCs were separated by Ficoll-Histopaque density gradient centrifugation and cryopreserved in liquid nitrogen vapor phase. Purity and quantity of every magnetically sorted T cell population were checked by analytical flow cytometry. Genomic DNA was isolated from each sorted fraction and quantified by UV absorbance on a Nanodrop 2000c.

These data belong to a study of shared clonotypes between healthy human individuals (dated by TCRdb to 2020 to 2022). For the study in its entirety: A couple of women and a few men aged 18 to 49 years were included in the cohort. For each donor, CD4 naive and CD4 memory were each run on three plates, CD8 naive on two plates, and CD8 memory on one plate. Blood TCR repertoires of about 5 healthy adults were deeply sequenced to estimate repertoire size and the extent of clonotype sharing between individuals. Different laboratories and diverse techniques were used to prepare libraries and sequence TCR repertoires, to increase sequencing depth and limit assay-specific biases. Leukapheresis yielded between about 0.85 and 9.5 billion PBMCs per donor.

Trimming takes 5 bases off V and 2 bases off J; junction bases not matched to a gene: 7. Including cysteine and phenylalanine, the CDR3 has 16 amino acids. Just CDR3 DNA is preserved here, 48 bases in frame from base 1. CDR1 and CDR2, per the germline V gene, are SGHRS and YFSETQ. Using the deep immunoSEQ assay, TCR CDR3 regions were amplified from genomic DNA by multiplex PCR. Genomic DNA extracted from each cell subset was distributed evenly over all wells of several immunoSEQ 96-well plates, and each plate served as one replicate. For sorted subsets, each replicate PCR was loaded with roughly 190 ng genomic DNA, equivalent to approximately 33,000 T cell genomes. Purified libraries were quantified with a Qubit 3.0 fluorometer, sized on a Bioanalyzer 2100, and re-quantified with the KAPA Library Quantification kit. Every immunoSEQ 96-well plate was sequenced on a separate single-read 150-cycle Illumina NextSeq 550 flow cell. In the authors' own workflow: Because the immunoSEQ output included only junctional sequences and no quality scores, the filtering could not be the same as the filtering used for full-length reads. Sequences were annotated with PyIR, a Python wrapper for IgBLAST v1.9, using IMGT germline references to assign V/J genes and CDR3. Any read was removed if the V/J assignment was weak (E-value above 1e-6), the CDR3 was missing, or the read contained stop codons, out-of-frame junctions, or ambiguous translated residues. V3J clonotypes were defined as sequences sharing the same inferred V gene, J gene, and CDR3 amino acid sequence. Percentage overlap between repertoires was calculated by dividing the number of shared unique clonotypes by the size of the smaller repertoire. Three approaches were used to assess repertoire richness: RTK rarefaction, the Chao1 estimator, and Recon v2.1 estimates of unobserved clonotypes. Generation probabilities for all TCRbeta clonotypes obtained by the gDNA method from several donors were computed using OLGA. Drawn from immuneACCESS, this table holds only the in-frame rearrangements with V and J called that TCRdb kept. Clones are partly lost; checked studies trace under half to an unresolved V gene and leave the rest unexplained. The V and J calls and clone size were taken over from that table, and D and trimming were inferred from the DNA. The sample yields some 2,100,000 clones; under 95% were counted once. The ten largest clones represent 1.5% to 2% of the sample.

Broader findings and caveats from the paper: The genetic and exposure-history diversity represented was limited by the small number of donors. Across several donors, approximately 4.9% of naive CD4, roughly 3.5% of naive CD8, approximately 2.5% of memory CD4, and 0.4% of memory CD8 clonotypes were shared. Compared with non-shared clonotypes, the clonotypes found in all four sorted-subset donors had higher generation probabilities. Sampling was restricted to blood, and TCR repertoires in tissues likely differ from the TCR repertoires found in blood. Based on pairwise subsampling, the degree of clonotype sharing among donors was expected to be affected by sequencing depth. Even with the large sequencing depth, rarefaction of the sorted-subset datasets indicated that sequencing was incomplete. Naive subsets generally had larger estimated clonotype richness than memory subsets.

Sequenced material: naive CD8+ T cells from PBMCs. This sample's cell subset or site label indicates: CD45RA+CCR7+. This receptor was taken from a man aged 18 to 30 in good health. Some clones in this sample may be carry-over from other donors' samples. The V and J segments used are TRBV5-1 and TRBJ2-3, and 11 bases in between align with TRBD1. DNA sequence: TGCGCCAGCAGGGCTGGGGACAGGGGGATCACAGATACGCAGTATTTT. Its translation is CASRAGDRGITDTQYF. The full variable domain, with segments outside the CDR3 supplied by the reference TRBV5-1 and TRBJ2-3 proteins, appears as KAGVTQTPRYLIKTRGQQVTLSCSPISGHRSVSWYQQTPGQGLQFLFEYFSETQRNKGNFPGRFSGRQFSNSRSEMNVSTLELGDSALYLCASRAGDRGITDTQYFGPGTRLTVL.